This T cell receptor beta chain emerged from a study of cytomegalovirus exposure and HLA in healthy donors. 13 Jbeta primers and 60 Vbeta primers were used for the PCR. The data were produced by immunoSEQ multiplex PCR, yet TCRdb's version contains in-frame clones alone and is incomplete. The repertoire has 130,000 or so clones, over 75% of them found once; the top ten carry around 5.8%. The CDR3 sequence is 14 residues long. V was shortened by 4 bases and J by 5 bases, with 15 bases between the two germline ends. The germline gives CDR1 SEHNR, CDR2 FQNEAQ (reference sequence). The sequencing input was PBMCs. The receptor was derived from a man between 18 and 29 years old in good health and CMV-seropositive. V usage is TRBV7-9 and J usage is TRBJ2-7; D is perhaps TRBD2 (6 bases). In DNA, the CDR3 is TGTGCCAGCAGCTCTAACGAGGCGGGGAACGAGCAGTACTTC. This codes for CASSSNEAGNEQYF.